Included here is one TCR beta chain sequence, with context. Genomic DNA template from tumor biopsies or peripheral blood, 616 ng to 6,004 ng input. This entry belongs to a study of T cells in tumors after PD-1 blockade. Study information: Either cemiplimab 350 mg every 2 weeks or pembrolizumab 200 mg every 3 weeks was given. A subset received ongoing vismodegib 150 mg daily alongside anti-PD-1 therapy. Mean per blood sample: some 120,000 templates (24,679-257,772), approximately 40,000 unique clonotypes.

The ends were cut back, 6 bases at V and 4 bases at J, with 10 bases in the middle. The germline CDR1 and CDR2 sequences are SNHLY and FYNNEI. CDR3 size: 13 residues. TCRdb keeps only in-frame clones here, not all; method: immunoSEQ multiplex PCR. Altogether approximately 47,000 clones are present, around 85% being singletons, with the ten largest covering roughly 9.4%. Sequences were derived from PBMCs, sampled before anti-PD-1 therapy. The TCR was taken from a human donor with advanced basal cell or squamous cell carcinoma (not recorded which). The chain carries TRBV2 and TRBJ1-5; D perhaps matches TRBD1 (5 bases). The CDR3 DNA follows: TGTGCCAGCAGGGGAGAGGGGAATCAGCCCCAGCATTTT. The encoded protein is CASRGEGNQPQHF.